The T cell receptor (beta chain) described here comes from a study of blood T cell repertoires in COVID-19. The wider study: The origin of the acute and convalescent COVID-19 samples was the United States, Italy and Spain. The cDNA or gDNA used as material had been derived from T cells, B-cell-depleted T cells, or PBMCs.

The V and J ends lost 4 bases and 5 bases respectively, with 17 bases between them. There are 15 residues in the CDR3. Germline V gene data show CDR1 as KGHSH and CDR2 as LQKENI. Original methodology: Cell counts per sample came from amplifying reference gene primers. Produced via immunoSEQ multiplex PCR; TCRdb's table is partial and in-frame only. V and J calls and clone size are copied from that table; D and trimming were computed from the DNA. This table holds some 78,000 clones, approximately 86% found once. Material for sequencing was peripheral blood. The receptor was isolated from a man in his fifties or sixties with active or convalescent COVID-19. The chain is built from TRBV18 and TRBJ2-5, with a weak D call TRBD1 (6 bases). The CDR3 here is CASSQQVGADETQYF. In DNA form, the CDR3 reads TGTGCCAGCTCACAGCAGGTGGGGGCGGATGAGACCCAGTACTTC.